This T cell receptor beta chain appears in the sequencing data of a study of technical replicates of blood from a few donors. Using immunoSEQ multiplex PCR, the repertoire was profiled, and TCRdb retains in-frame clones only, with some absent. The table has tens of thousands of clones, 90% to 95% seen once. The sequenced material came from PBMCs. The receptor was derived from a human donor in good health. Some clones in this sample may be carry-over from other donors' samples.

CDR3 region: CASSTEYSPLHF. CDR3 sequence (DNA): TGTGCCAGCAGCACAGAATATTCACCCCTCCACTTT. V usage is TRBV11-1 and J usage is TRBJ1-6; D uncertain. The CDR3 contains 12 residues. V was clipped by 5 bases and J by 8 bases, with 7 bases between them. Per germline, CDR1 SGHAT and CDR2 FQDESV (reference sequence).